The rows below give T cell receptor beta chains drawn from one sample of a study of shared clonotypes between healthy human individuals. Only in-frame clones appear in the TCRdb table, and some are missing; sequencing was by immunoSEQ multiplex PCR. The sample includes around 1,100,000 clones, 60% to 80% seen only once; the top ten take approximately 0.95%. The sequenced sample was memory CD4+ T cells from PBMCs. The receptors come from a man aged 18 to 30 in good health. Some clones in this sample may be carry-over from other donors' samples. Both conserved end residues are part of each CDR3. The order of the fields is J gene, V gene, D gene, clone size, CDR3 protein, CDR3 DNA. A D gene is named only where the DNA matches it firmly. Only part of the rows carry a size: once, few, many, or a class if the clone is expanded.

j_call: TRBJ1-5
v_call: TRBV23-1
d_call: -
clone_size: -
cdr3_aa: CASPLGQREPQHF
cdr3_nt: TGCGCCAGCCCCTTGGGCCAACGAGAACCCCAGCATTTT

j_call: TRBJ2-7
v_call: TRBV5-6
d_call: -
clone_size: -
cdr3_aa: CASSLFSPGPIEDSYEQYF
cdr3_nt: TGTGCCAGCAGCTTATTCTCCCCAGGTCCGATAGAAGACTCCTACGAGCAGTACTTC

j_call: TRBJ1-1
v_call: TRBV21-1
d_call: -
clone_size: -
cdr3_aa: CASSKVGGPPNTEAFF
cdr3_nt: TGTGCCAGCAGCAAAGTTGGAGGTCCCCCGAACACTGAAGCTTTCTTT

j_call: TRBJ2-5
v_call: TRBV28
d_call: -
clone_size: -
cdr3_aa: CASSLAGSQETQYF
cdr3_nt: TGTGCCAGCAGTTTGGCAGGCTCTCAAGAGACCCAGTACTTC

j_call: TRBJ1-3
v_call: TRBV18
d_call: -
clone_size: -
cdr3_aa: CASSQSREAGNTIYF
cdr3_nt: TGTGCCAGCTCACAGTCCAGGGAGGCCGGAAACACCATATATTTT

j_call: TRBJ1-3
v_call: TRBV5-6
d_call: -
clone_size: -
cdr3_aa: CASSIGLIGGNTIYF
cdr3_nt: TGTGCCAGCAGCATAGGCCTGATCGGGGGAAACACCATATATTTT

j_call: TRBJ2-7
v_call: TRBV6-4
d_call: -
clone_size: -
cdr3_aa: CASSAGKNYEQYF
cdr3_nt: TGTGCCAGCAGCGCGGGGAAAAACTACGAGCAGTACTTC

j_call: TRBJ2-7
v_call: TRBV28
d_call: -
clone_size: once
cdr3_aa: CASSLGQVIDEQYF
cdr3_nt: TGTGCCAGCAGTTTAGGGCAGGTGATAGACGAGCAGTACTTC

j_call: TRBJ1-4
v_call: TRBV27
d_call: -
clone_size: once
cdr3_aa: CASSLRRNEKLFF
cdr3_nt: TGTGCCAGCAGCCTCAGGCGTAATGAAAAACTGTTTTTT

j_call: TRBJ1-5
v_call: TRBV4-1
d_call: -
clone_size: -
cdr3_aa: CASSAWAGPPQPQHF
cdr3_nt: TGCGCCAGCAGCGCCTGGGCAGGGCCGCCTCAGCCCCAGCATTTT

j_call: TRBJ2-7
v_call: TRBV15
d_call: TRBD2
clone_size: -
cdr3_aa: CATSRRAGGGDEQYF
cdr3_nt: TGTGCCACCAGCAGAAGGGCGGGGGGCGGCGACGAGCAGTACTTC

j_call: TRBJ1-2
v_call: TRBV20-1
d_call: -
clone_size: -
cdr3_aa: CSALLGGYTF
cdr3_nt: TGCAGCGCCCTCCTTGGTGGCTACACCTTC

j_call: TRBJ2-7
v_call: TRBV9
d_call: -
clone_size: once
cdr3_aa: CASSVGLENEQYF
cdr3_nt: TGTGCCAGCAGCGTAGGGCTTGAGAACGAGCAGTACTTC

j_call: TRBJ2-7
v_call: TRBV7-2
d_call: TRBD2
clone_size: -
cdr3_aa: CASSQGTRGGEQYF
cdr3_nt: TGTGCCAGCAGCCAAGGGACTAGGGGCGGCGAGCAGTACTTC

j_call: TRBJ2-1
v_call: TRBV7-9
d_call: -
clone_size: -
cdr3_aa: CASSPGWTLREQFF
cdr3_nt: TGTGCCAGCAGCCCCGGTTGGACGTTGCGTGAGCAGTTCTTC

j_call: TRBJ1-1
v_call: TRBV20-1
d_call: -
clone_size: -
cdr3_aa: CSATDTEAFF
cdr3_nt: TGCAGTGCGACGGACACTGAAGCTTTCTTT

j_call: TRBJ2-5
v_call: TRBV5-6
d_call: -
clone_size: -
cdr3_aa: CASSLSRAGWETQYF
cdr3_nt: TGTGCCAGCAGCTTGTCCCGGGCAGGGTGGGAGACCCAGTACTTC

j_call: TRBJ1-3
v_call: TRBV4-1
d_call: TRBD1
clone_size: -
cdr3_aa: CASSQRDSPSSGNTIYF
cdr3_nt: TGCGCCAGCAGCCAAAGGGACAGCCCATCCTCTGGAAACACCATATATTTT

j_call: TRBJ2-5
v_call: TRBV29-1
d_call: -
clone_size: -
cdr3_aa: CSVAALLGETQYF
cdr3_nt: TGCAGCGTTGCGGCACTACTTGGGGAGACCCAGTACTTC

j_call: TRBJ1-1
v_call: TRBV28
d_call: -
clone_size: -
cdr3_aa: CASSYWTRESTEAFF
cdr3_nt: TGTGCCAGCAGTTACTGGACCCGGGAGAGTACTGAAGCTTTCTTT

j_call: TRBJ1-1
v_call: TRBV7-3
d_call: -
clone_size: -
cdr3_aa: CASSPKPRGEAFF
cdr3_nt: TGTGCCAGCAGCCCTAAACCGCGGGGTGAAGCTTTCTTT

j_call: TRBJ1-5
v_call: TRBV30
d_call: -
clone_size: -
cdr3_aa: CAWSPASGNQPQHF
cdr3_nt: TGTGCCTGGAGTCCGGCCTCGGGCAATCAGCCCCAGCATTTT

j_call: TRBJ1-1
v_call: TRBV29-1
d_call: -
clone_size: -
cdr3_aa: CSVLNQASNTEAFF
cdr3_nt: TGCAGCGTACTTAACCAGGCCTCGAACACTGAAGCTTTCTTT

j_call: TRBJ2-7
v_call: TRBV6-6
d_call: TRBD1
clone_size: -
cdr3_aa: CASSYSGGQGIYEQYF
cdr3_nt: TGTGCCAGCAGTTACTCGGGGGGACAGGGAATTTACGAGCAGTACTTC

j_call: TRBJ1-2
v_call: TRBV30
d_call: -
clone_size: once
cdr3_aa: CAWSVGANYGYTF
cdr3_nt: TGTGCCTGGAGTGTTGGGGCTAACTATGGCTACACCTTC

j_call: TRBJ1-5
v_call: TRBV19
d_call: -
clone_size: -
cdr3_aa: CASQRGDWTRSNQPQHF
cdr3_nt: TGTGCCAGTCAGCGTGGGGATTGGACACGAAGCAATCAGCCCCAGCATTTT

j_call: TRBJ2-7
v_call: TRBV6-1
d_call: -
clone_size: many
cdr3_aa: CATLKGISRSYEQYF
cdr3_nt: TGTGCCACCCTTAAGGGGATTAGCAGGTCCTACGAGCAGTACTTC

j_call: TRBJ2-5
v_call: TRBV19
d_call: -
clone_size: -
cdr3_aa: CASSIGTVQETQYF
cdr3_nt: TGTGCCAGTAGTATAGGGACAGTTCAAGAGACCCAGTACTTC

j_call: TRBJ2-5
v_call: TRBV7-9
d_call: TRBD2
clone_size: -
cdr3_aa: CASRGGDRETQYF
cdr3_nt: TGTGCCAGCCGTGGGGGGGACCGGGAGACCCAGTACTTC

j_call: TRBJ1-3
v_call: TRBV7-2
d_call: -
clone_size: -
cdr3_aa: CASSFGNTIYF
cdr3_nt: TGTGCCAGCAGCTTTGGAAACACCATATATTTT

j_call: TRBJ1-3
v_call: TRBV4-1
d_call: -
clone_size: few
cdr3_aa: CASSQEQQGRNTIYF
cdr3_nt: TGCGCCAGCAGCCAAGAGCAACAGGGAAGAAACACCATATATTTT

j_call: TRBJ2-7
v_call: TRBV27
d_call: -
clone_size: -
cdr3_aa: CASSPTPWWLNEQYF
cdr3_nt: TGTGCCAGCAGCCCCACCCCTTGGTGGTTGAACGAGCAGTACTTC

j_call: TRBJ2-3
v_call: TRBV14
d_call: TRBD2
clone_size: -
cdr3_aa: CASSFSGRVTDTQYF
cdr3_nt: TGTGCCAGCAGCTTTAGCGGGAGAGTCACAGATACGCAGTATTTT

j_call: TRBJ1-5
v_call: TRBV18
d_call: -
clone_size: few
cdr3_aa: CASQQGTDQPQHF
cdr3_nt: TGTGCCAGCCAACAGGGAACCGATCAGCCCCAGCATTTT

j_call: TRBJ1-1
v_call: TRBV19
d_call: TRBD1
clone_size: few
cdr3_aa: CASSTTGGPNTEAFF
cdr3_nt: TGTGCCAGTAGTACAACAGGGGGACCGAACACTGAAGCTTTCTTT

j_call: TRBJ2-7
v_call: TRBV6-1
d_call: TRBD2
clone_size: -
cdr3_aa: CASSEWASGSYEQYF
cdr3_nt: TGTGCCAGCAGTGAATGGGCTAGCGGGAGTTACGAGCAGTACTTC

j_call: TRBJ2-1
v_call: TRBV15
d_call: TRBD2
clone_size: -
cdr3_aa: CATSNPSGSSYEQFF
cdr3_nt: TGTGCCACCAGCAACCCTAGCGGGAGCTCCTATGAGCAGTTCTTC

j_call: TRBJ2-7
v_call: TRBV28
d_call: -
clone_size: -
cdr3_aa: CASRNPGAPYEQYF
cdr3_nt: TGTGCCAGCCGAAACCCAGGGGCGCCCTACGAGCAGTACTTC

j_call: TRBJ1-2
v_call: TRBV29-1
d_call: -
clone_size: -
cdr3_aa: CSVANRQGNYGYTF
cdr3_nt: TGCAGCGTTGCTAACCGCCAGGGCAACTATGGCTACACCTTC

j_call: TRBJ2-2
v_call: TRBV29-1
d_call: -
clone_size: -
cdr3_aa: CSVEPWNTGELFF
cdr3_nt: TGCAGCGTTGAACCTTGGAACACCGGGGAGCTGTTTTTT

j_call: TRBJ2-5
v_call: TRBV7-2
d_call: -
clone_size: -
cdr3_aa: CASSSQETQYF
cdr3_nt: TGTGCCAGCAGCTCTCAAGAGACCCAGTACTTC